Shown below are 31 T cell receptor beta chains from a single sample sequenced in a study of T cell clonality in common variable immunodeficiency. Here immunoSEQ multiplex PCR was the method, and the copy in TCRdb shows in-frame clones only, minus some. Recorded here are tens of thousands of clones, with no singletons, and the ten leading clones hold about 1.9%. Sequenced sample: peripheral blood mononuclear cells. The origin of the receptors is a person aged 18 to 75 in good health.

The table lists this clone with a few counts. The sequenced fragment ends 3 residues before the CDR3 boundary, so the rest is inferred from the germline J gene. The chain combines TRBV19 with TRBJ1-2; D not resolved. Germline CDR1 reads LNHDA; CDR2 reads SQIVND (reference sequence). CDR3 length: 16 amino acids. Incomplete CDR3 DNA: TGTGCCAGTAGTATGCGTAGTCTAGCGGGATGGAATGAC. It encodes CASSMRSLAGWND. From start to end, the CDR3 is CASSMRSLAGWNDYTF. The full variable domain, rest sourced from reference TRBV19 and TRBJ1-2, is DGGITQSPKYLFRKEGQNVTLSCEQNLNHDAMYWYRQDPGQGLRLIYYSQIVNDFQKGDIAEGYSVSREKKESFPLTVTSAQKNPTAFYLCASSMRSLAGWNDYTFGSGTRLTVV.

The table lists this clone with many counts. The read falls 3 residues short of the CDR3 end, and the missing part is taken from the germline J gene. The chain is built from TRBV6-2 or TRBV6-3 and TRBJ1-5, with 9 bases matching TRBD1. The germline gives CDR1 MNHEY, CDR2 SVGEGT. CDR3 size: 16 residues. With V trimmed by 5 bases and J by 6 bases, 11 bases remained unmatched. Incomplete CDR3 DNA: TGTGCCAGCAGTGTACTTCGGACAGGGGTTCTTCAGCCC. This sequence encodes CASSVLRTGVLQP. The entire CDR3 protein reads CASSVLRTGVLQPQHF.

This clone was picked up many times. Read coverage stops 3 residues before the CDR3 terminus; the germline J gene supplies the remainder. The chain is built from TRBV7-3 and TRBJ2-1; D not resolved. Germline CDR1 and CDR2: SGHTA and FQGTGA. Trimming left V 2 bases short and J 6 bases short, with 5 bases between. This CDR3 is built from 12 residues. The sequenced CDR3 bases are TGTGCCAGCAGCTTAGAAGGCAATGAG. It codes for CASSLEGNE. The CDR3 in full is CASSLEGNEQFF. Based on the CDR3 plus reference TRBV7-3 and TRBJ2-1, the full variable domain is GAGVSQTPSNKVTEKGKYVELRCDPISGHTALYWYRQSLGQGPEFLIYFQGTGAADDSGLPNDRFFAVRPEGSVSTLKIQRTERGDSAVYLCASSLEGNEQFFGPGTRLTVL.

This clone was observed at least ten times. The read gets to within 3 residues of the CDR3 end, and the germline J gene fills in the rest. The genes are TRBV20-1 and TRBJ2-5, with 9 bases identical to TRBD2. The trim removed 7 bases at V and 4 bases at J, leaving 22 bases unmatched. The germline V gene has CDR1 DFQATT and CDR2 SNEGSKA (reference sequence). This CDR3 is built from 18 residues. CDR3 sequence: CSGDSAGGRRISRETQYF. The sequenced part of the CDR3 DNA is TGCAGTGGGGATTCGGCGGGGGGGCGACGGATATCCCGAGAGACC.

This clone has ten or more counts. The read ends 3 residues before the CDR3 terminus; that terminus is restored from the germline J gene. The gene calls are TRBV7-3 and TRBJ2-3; 10 bases fit TRBD2. J gave up 4 bases and V 1 base, and 2 bases lay outside the gene matches. Germline loops: CDR1 SGHTA, CDR2 FQGTGA. This CDR3 has 15 amino acids. The CDR3 sequence is CASSLKRGGADTQYF. The covered CDR3 bases are TGTGCCAGCAGCTTAAAGCGGGGGGGAGCAGATACG.

This clone was detected a few times. Coverage ceases 3 residues before the CDR3 finishes, and the germline J gene fills in the end. The gene calls are TRBV5-6 and TRBJ1-2, with D possibly matching TRBD1 (5 bases). This CDR3 region has 14 residues. Germline loops: CDR1 SGHDT, CDR2 YYEEEE. CDR3 region: CASSLSGTTYDYTF. Partial CDR3 DNA: TGTGCCAGCAGCTTGAGCGGGACTACCTACGAC.

This clone was counted many times. The sequence runs out 3 residues before the end of the CDR3; the remainder is reconstructed from the germline J gene. This rearrangement joins TRBV20-1 to TRBJ2-1, with TRBD2 as a possible D gene (5 bases). Germline V gene sequence: CDR1 DFQATT, CDR2 SNEGSKA (reference sequence). Trimming left V 3 bases short and J 2 bases short, with 5 bases between. The CDR3 is 12 residues long. CDR3 DNA, as far as it was read: TGCAGTGCTAGCGGGGCCTACAATGAG. Its protein product is CSASGAYNE. The entire CDR3 reads CSASGAYNEQFF.

The sample holds many counts of this clone. The CDR3 goes on 3 residues after the read ends, and that part is filled in from the germline J gene. The V call is TRBV18, the J call TRBJ2-7, with D possibly being TRBD2 (5 bases). V lost 1 base to trimming and J lost 4 bases, with 14 bases between them. CDR3 length: 15 amino acids. Per the germline V gene, CDR1 is KGHSH and CDR2 is LQKENI. The CDR3: CASSPQQATGYEQYF. The sequenced part of the CDR3 DNA is TGTGCCAGCTCACCACAGCAAGCGACGGGGTACGAG.

This clone was counted only a few times. The CDR3 end falls 3 residues outside the read, so it is completed with the germline J gene. The chain is built from TRBV20-1 and TRBJ2-7; TRBD2 matches at 15 bases. The length of the CDR3 is 17 residues. V was pared by 3 bases and J by 0 bases, with 6 bases of the junction left unmatched. Germline loops: CDR1 DFQATT, CDR2 SNEGSKA (reference sequence). CDR3 bases read: TGCAGTGCTAGTGGTCCGGGACTAGCGGGGGGCTCCTACGAG. Translating gives CSASGPGLAGGSYE. The CDR3 as a whole reads CSASGPGLAGGSYEQYF.

This clone was counted ten times or more. The read gets to within 3 residues of the CDR3 end, and the germline J gene fills in the rest. The sample has other DNA sequences that encode this CDR3 too. This chain uses TRBV12-3 or TRBV12-4 with TRBJ2-7; 12 positions agree with TRBD1. Trimming took 3 bases from V and 3 from J; bases not matched to a gene: 3. The CDR3 is 15 amino acids. The CDR3 bases that were read are TGTGCCAGCAGTTTTGGGACAGGGGGCAACTACGAG. Amino acids: CASSFGTGGNYE. The full CDR3 protein is CASSFGTGGNYEQYF.

In its sample, this clone was seen many times. Incomplete CDR3 DNA: TGTGCCAGCAGCGTAGGGGGACTAGCGGGAGGCGAG. It yields the protein CASSVGGLAGGE. In full, the CDR3 is CASSVGGLAGGEQYF. The J gene is TRBJ2-7, the V gene TRBV9, with 15 bases fitting TRBD2. The read comes to an end 3 residues before the CDR3 does, leaving the germline J gene to fill in the end. Germline V gives CDR1 SGDLS, CDR2 YYNGEE. V shed 0 bases, J shed 6 bases, and the junction held 1 base outside the gene matches. CDR3 length equals 15 residues.

This clone was counted ten times or more. The CDR3 end lies 3 residues beyond the end of the read and is filled in from the germline J gene. The gene calls are TRBV5-6 and TRBJ2-5; TRBD2 aligns across 7 bases. V shed 3 bases, J shed 5 bases, and the junction held 7 bases outside the gene matches. The CDR3 sequence is 14 residues long. Germline V gene sequence: CDR1 SGHDT, CDR2 YYEEEE. CDR3 bases read: TGTGCCAGCAGCTACTCAGCGGGAATTGAGACC. Its translation is CASSYSAGIET. The full CDR3 sequence reads CASSYSAGIETQYF. Looking up the rest from reference TRBV5-6 and TRBJ2-5 gives the full variable domain: DAGVTQSPTHLIKTRGQQVTLRCSPKSGHDTVSWYQQALGQGPQFIFQYYEEEERQRGNFPDRFSGHQFPNYSSELNVNALLLGDSALYLCASSYSAGIETQYFGPGTRLLVL.

This clone has a count of ten or more. The CDR3 end lies 3 residues beyond the end of the read and is filled in from the germline J gene. The rearrangement uses TRBV30 and TRBJ2-5; TRBD1 is a possible D gene (6 bases). The V gene lost 5 bases and the J gene lost 3 bases, with 7 bases spanning the gap. Germline CDR1 reads GTSNPN; CDR2 reads SVGIG (reference sequence). CDR3 length: 11 amino acids. The sequenced CDR3 bases are TGTGCCTGGCGGGACAAAGAGACC. Translation gives CAWRDKET. The entire CDR3 protein reads CAWRDKETQYF.

This clone has more than one count but fewer than ten. The read is 3 residues too short to cover the CDR3 end, so that end is filled in from the germline J gene. This chain links TRBV5-1 with TRBJ2-7; D may be TRBD1 (5 bases). Trimming took off 1 base at V and 3 bases at J, with 11 bases between the two ends. CDR3 length: 14 amino acids. Germline V gives CDR1 SGHRS, CDR2 YFSETQ. The CDR3 spells CASSLSGGHYEQYF. The sequenced part of the CDR3 DNA is TGCGCCAGCAGCTTGAGTGGCGGACACTACGAG. Based on the CDR3 plus reference TRBV5-1 and TRBJ2-7, the full variable domain is KAGVTQTPRYLIKTRGQQVTLSCSPISGHRSVSWYQQTPGQGLQFLFEYFSETQRNKGNFPGRFSGRQFSNSRSEMNVSTLELGDSALYLCASSLSGGHYEQYFGPGTRLTVT.

This clone came up many times. The read finishes 3 residues shy of the CDR3 end, and the germline J gene is used to complete it. The chain employs TRBV20-1 and TRBJ2-7; tentatively, D is TRBD1 (6 bases). CDR3 length equals 15 residues. Per germline, CDR1 DFQATT and CDR2 SNEGSKA (reference sequence). V lost 5 bases, J lost 6 bases, and 23 bases lay in between. CDR3 bases read: TGCAGTGCTCCAGTCCAGGGGTCCGGGGTCAGCGAG. As protein: CSAPVQGSGVSE. The entire CDR3 reads CSAPVQGSGVSEQYF.

This clone was detected many times. The DNA ends 3 residues before the CDR3 does, and the rest of the CDR3 is filled in from the germline J gene. The rearrangement links TRBV6-1 to TRBJ2-7; TRBD2 is a possible D gene (5 bases). Germline V gene sequence: CDR1 MNHNS, CDR2 SASEGT. The CDR3 sequence is 14 residues long. V shed 0 bases and J shed 1 base, with 7 bases lying between them. The part of the CDR3 DNA that was read is TGTGCCAGCAGTGAAGCGAGCGGATCCTACGAG. It codes for CASSEASGSYE. The entire CDR3 protein is CASSEASGSYEQYF.

Worth noting for this clone: Coverage ceases 3 residues before the CDR3 finishes, and the germline J gene fills in the end. The V call is TRBV6-1, the J call TRBJ2-4, with D maybe TRBD1 (6 bases). Per germline, CDR1 MNHNS and CDR2 SASEGT. This CDR3 is built from 14 residues. CDR3 bases read: TGTGCCAGCAGTGAAAAGGGGGTCGGTGAGACT. It codes for CASSEKGVGET. The whole CDR3 protein reads CASSEKGVGETQYF.

The sample holds a few counts of this clone. With the read ending 3 residues before the CDR3 end, the germline J gene is used to fill in that end. Other DNA sequences in the sample encode the same CDR3. The V and J genes are TRBV29-1 and TRBJ1-2; D gene unclear. The length of the CDR3 is 14 residues. The germline V gene encodes CDR1 SQVTM and CDR2 ANQGSEA. CDR3 amino acids: CSVEDWRVLAGYTF. The covered CDR3 bases are TGCAGCGTTGAAGATTGGAGGGTACTTGCTGGA.

This clone was recorded many times. Read coverage stops 3 residues before the CDR3 terminus; the germline J gene supplies the remainder. The rearrangement uses TRBV10-3 and TRBJ1-1; weak D call: TRBD1 (5 bases). CDR1 and CDR2 from the germline V gene are ENHRY and SYGVKD. This CDR3 spans 14 amino acids. V lost 4 bases and J 4 bases, leaving 13 bases between the germline ends. The CDR3 sequence is CAISGGREGTEAFF. The covered CDR3 bases are TGTGCCATCAGTGGAGGCAGGGAAGGCACTGAA.

This clone was seen at least ten times. CDR3 in amino acids: CAWSRETGSGGYTF. CDR3 DNA (partial): TGTGCCTGGAGTCGGGAGACAGGGTCGGGCGGC. The chain is built from TRBV30 and TRBJ1-2; 7 nucleotides align to TRBD1. The sequence runs out 3 residues before the end of the CDR3; the remainder is reconstructed from the germline J gene. Germline V gives CDR1 GTSNPN, CDR2 SVGIG (reference sequence). The CDR3 totals 14 residues. The whole variable domain, remainder taken from reference TRBV30 and TRBJ1-2, is SQTIHQWPATLVQPVGSPLSLECTVEGTSNPNLYWYRQAAGRGLQLLFYSVGIGQISSEVPQNLSASRPQDRQFILSSKKLLLSDSGFYLCAWSRETGSGGYTFGSGTRLTVV.

There are many counts of this clone. The CDR3 is cut off 3 residues early in the read; its end comes from the germline J gene. The chain carries TRBV4-1 and TRBJ2-5, with 11 bases identical to TRBD2. V lost 0 bases, J lost 4 bases, and 7 bases stayed unmatched. The CDR3 extends over 17 amino acids. CDR1 is MGHRA and CDR2 is YSYEKL in the germline V gene. The sequenced part of the CDR3 DNA is TGCGCCAGCAGCCAAGATATGGGGCTAGCGGGGGGAGAGACC. Its translation is CASSQDMGLAGGET. The entire CDR3 sequence reads CASSQDMGLAGGETQYF.

This clone was found many times. Read coverage stops 3 residues before the CDR3 terminus; the germline J gene supplies the remainder. J is TRBJ1-4 and V is TRBV2; TRBD1 matches at 7 bases. The length of the CDR3 is 15 residues. Trimming cost V 5 bases and J 4 bases; bases outside gene matches: 7. CDR1 SNHLY and CDR2 FYNNEI come from the germline V gene. Partial CDR3 DNA: TGTGCCAGCAGTTTTTGGGACAGCCTTAATGAAAAA. The encoded protein is CASSFWDSLNEK. The CDR3 as a whole reads CASSFWDSLNEKLFF.

This clone was seen at least ten times. Sequencing ends 3 residues short of the CDR3 end; the germline J gene provides the rest. The chain is built from TRBV19 and TRBJ1-1; no clear D. The CDR3 is 14 amino acids. V was shortened by 6 bases and J by 4 bases, with 15 bases between the two germline ends. Germline CDR1 and CDR2: LNHDA and SQIVND (reference sequence). The sequenced CDR3 bases are TGTGCCAGTAGCCCCCGCGGCTTCGGCACTGAA. Encoded protein: CASSPRGFGTE. In full, the CDR3 reads CASSPRGFGTEAFF.

In its sample, this clone was seen many times. The read stops 3 residues short of the end of the CDR3; the missing end is completed from the germline J gene. The rearrangement uses TRBV19 and TRBJ1-2; 8 positions match TRBD1. Unmatched junction bases numbered 8, after V lost 8 bases and J lost 3 bases. The CDR3 loop spans 14 amino acids. The germline gives CDR1 LNHDA, CDR2 SQIVND (reference sequence). The sequenced part of the CDR3 DNA is TGTGCCAGTGGGCAGGGGGCGCGACACTATGGC. It encodes CASGQGARHYG. The complete CDR3 sequence is CASGQGARHYGYTF.

This clone was observed at least ten times. The CDR3 is cut off 3 residues early in the read; its end comes from the germline J gene. The rearrangement links TRBV20-1 to TRBJ2-2; TRBD2 agrees at 9 bases. The germline V gene has CDR1 DFQATT and CDR2 SNEGSKA (reference sequence). V lost 0 bases and J lost 7; bases outside the gene matches: 12. The CDR3 loop spans 17 amino acids. CDR3 DNA (partial): TGCAGTGCTAGAGATCGTGGCGGGAGGGCTATGGACGGGGAG. Translation gives CSARDRGGRAMDGE. The complete CDR3 protein is CSARDRGGRAMDGELFF.

This clone occurred many times. The DNA ends 3 residues before the CDR3 does, and the rest of the CDR3 is filled in from the germline J gene. The rearrangement links TRBV30 to TRBJ1-1; tentative D call: TRBD1 (6 bases). CDR1 GTSNPN and CDR2 SVGIG come from the germline V gene (reference sequence). The CDR3 covers 12 residues. V was pared by 3 bases and J by 3 bases, with 8 bases between. The DNA read from the CDR3 is TGTGCCTGGAGCAACAGGGACACTGAA. This sequence encodes CAWSNRDTE. The entire CDR3 sequence reads CAWSNRDTEAFF.

This clone showed up many times. The DNA ends 3 residues before the CDR3 does, and the rest of the CDR3 is filled in from the germline J gene. J is TRBJ1-4 and V is TRBV4-2; D is perhaps TRBD1 (5 bases). V lost 1 base and J 8 bases, leaving 14 bases between the germline ends. This CDR3 has 15 amino acids. Germline CDR1 and CDR2: LGHNA and YNFKEQ. CDR3: CASSQAPGLGEKLFF. CDR3 DNA (partial): TGTGCCAGCAGCCAAGCCCCAGGGCTGGGAGAAAAA.

This clone has ten or more counts. The missing CDR3 end, 3 residues past where the read stops, is filled in from the germline J gene. The chain uses TRBV7-2 and TRBJ1-1, with a weak D call TRBD1 (5 bases). V was cut by 5 bases and J by 5 bases, with 18 bases left in between. The CDR3 extends over 15 amino acids. CDR1 is SGHTA, CDR2 FQGNSA, per germline. The CDR3: CASSPEPGSWTEAFF. The sequenced part of the CDR3 DNA is TGTGCCAGCAGCCCTGAACCAGGGTCGTGGACTGAA.

This clone occurred many times. Read coverage stops 3 residues before the CDR3 terminus; the germline J gene supplies the remainder. The chain carries TRBV30 and TRBJ2-2, with D hard to call. Looked up from germline, CDR1 is GTSNPN and CDR2 is SVGIG (reference sequence). V lost 0 bases, J lost 4 bases, and 12 bases lay in between. This CDR3 region has 15 residues. The CDR3 DNA, read in part, is TGTGCCTGGAGTGTACGTTCAGGTCTCACCGGGGAG. Its translation is CAWSVRSGLTGE. In full, the CDR3 reads CAWSVRSGLTGELFF.

In its sample, this clone was seen many times. One end of the junction varies from germline; a read error may be responsible. The sequence runs out 3 residues before the end of the CDR3; the remainder is reconstructed from the germline J gene. This chain connects TRBV4-2 to TRBJ2-2; 9 bases are a match to TRBD1. Germline V gene sequence: CDR1 LGHNA, CDR2 YNFKEQ. The CDR3 is 17 amino acids. The CDR3 region is CASSLNTGGSYTGELFF. The DNA read from the CDR3 is TGCGCCAGCAGCCTTAACACAGGGGGCTCCTACACCGGGGAG.

This clone was observed at least ten times. The read ends 3 residues early relative to the CDR3; the germline J gene fills the gap. The chain couples TRBV5-1 to TRBJ1-1, with D tentatively TRBD1 (5 bases). The CDR3 spans 14 residues. The V and J ends lost 4 bases and 0 bases respectively, with 10 bases between them. Germline CDR1 is SGHRS and CDR2 is YFSETQ. The CDR3 here is CASSVQGMNTEAFF. CDR3 bases read: TGCGCCAGCAGCGTCCAGGGAATGAACACTGAA.